These 30 T cell receptor beta chains share one sample of origin, sequenced in a study of T cell repertoires in cytomegalovirus infection (dated by TCRdb to the late 2010s). The sequencer was an Illumina HiSeq 1500. TCRdb applied fastp at Q25 and MiXCR to the public reads, then kept only in-frame beta chains. Each CDR3 protein gets just one entry, which takes the most common genes and DNA from the rows behind it. This sample holds about 920,000 distinct CDR3 sequences; less than 40% were observed only once. The biggest ten clones account for more than 12% of the sample. In light of the paper, this sample's treatment or condition label describes: in vitro stimulation with specific CMV peptide epitopes to enrich CMV-specific T cells. These receptors have no identified antigens. The input for sequencing was cultured CD8+ T cells from PBMCs, taken from culture after CMV antigen stimulation. The receptors come from a human donor in good health (CMV status not recorded). Some clones in this sample may be carry-over from other donors' samples.

The CDR3 nucleotides are TGTGCCAGCAGCTCATACAGGGGCGCCGGGGAGCTGTTTTTT. It is translated as CASSSYRGAGELFF. This chain links TRBV11-3 with TRBJ2-2; TRBD1 agrees at 7 bases. J was trimmed by 6 bases and V by 4 bases; bases with no gene match: 5. Germline CDR1 SGHNT, CDR2 YENEEA. The CDR3 runs to 14 residues.

The J gene is TRBJ2-7, the V gene TRBV10-3; unclear D gene. V was clipped by 0 bases and J by 1 base, with 10 bases between them. This CDR3 contains 15 residues. The germline V gene encodes CDR1 ENHRY and CDR2 SYGVKD. CDR3 in amino acids: CAISESAADSYEQYF. In DNA form, the CDR3 reads TGTGCCATCAGTGAGTCGGCAGCCGATTCCTACGAGCAGTACTTC.

This clonotype showed up just a few times. This chain links TRBV6-1 with TRBJ2-3; the D call may be TRBD1 or TRBD2 (5 bases each). This CDR3 contains 12 residues. In germline, CDR1 is MNHNS, CDR2 SASEGT. V shed 8 bases and J shed 4 bases, with 10 bases lying between them. In nucleotides, the CDR3 is TGTGCCAGCTTCCTGGGGGCAGATACGCAGTATTTT. Translation: CASFLGADTQYF.

The chain links TRBV6-6 to TRBJ1-5; D is undetermined. There are 15 residues in the CDR3. CDR1 is MNHNY, CDR2 SVGAGI, per germline (reference sequence). The V and J ends lost 5 bases and 5 bases respectively, with 16 bases between them. The CDR3 is CASSPNAGLDQPQHF. The CDR3 DNA reads as TGTGCCAGCAGTCCGAACGCCGGTTTGGATCAGCCCCAGCATTTT.

This chain uses TRBV7-2 with TRBJ2-5; D possibly corresponds to TRBD1 (5 bases). CDR3 size: 16 residues. The V and J ends lost 0 bases and 4 bases respectively, with 15 bases between them. Germline CDR1 and CDR2: SGHTA and FQGNSA. The DNA for the CDR3 is TGTGCCAGCAGCTTAGCCCTCGACAGTAGGCGAGAGACCCAGTACTTC. Its protein product is CASSLALDSRRETQYF.

The chain is built from TRBV9 and TRBJ1-2; TRBD1 agrees at 8 bases. Trimming cost V 3 bases and J 0 bases; bases outside gene matches: 13. In germline, CDR1 is SGDLS, CDR2 YYNGEE. The CDR3 sequence is 18 residues long. The CDR3 nucleotides read TGTGCCAGCAGCGAGAGGGGGGACAGGAAAAATACTAACTATGGCTACACCTTC. It encodes CASSERGDRKNTNYGYTF.

The chain combines TRBV12-3 or TRBV12-4 with TRBJ1-5; D gene unclear. The CDR3 consists of 15 residues. The V gene lost 5 bases and the J gene lost 10 bases, with 21 bases spanning the gap. CDR3 sequence (DNA): TGTGCCAGCAGTCCTAGTGTGGGCGGTAAGAGACCCCAGCATTTT. Protein sequence: CASSPSVGGKRPQHF.

V usage is TRBV12-3 or TRBV12-4 and J usage is TRBJ2-5; D is perhaps TRBD2 (6 bases). With 6 bases removed from V and 2 bases from J, the gap between germline ends came to 10 bases. This CDR3 spans 13 amino acids. CDR3 sequence: CASRGTPQETQYF. The CDR3 DNA reads TGTGCCAGCAGGGGGACTCCACAAGAGACCCAGTACTTC.

This clonotype has just a few counts. The rearrangement joins TRBV7-8 to TRBJ2-2, with D uncertain. V lost 5 bases and J lost 0, with 10 bases in between. CDR3 length: 15 residues. CDR1 and CDR2 (germline): SGHVS, FQNEAQ. DNA of the CDR3: TGTGCCAGCAGCCTTAGCCGATCGAACACCGGGGAGCTGTTTTTT. Translated: CASSLSRSNTGELFF. The full variable domain, in which reference TRBV7-8 and TRBJ2-2 provide the parts outside the CDR3, is GAGVSQSPRYKVAKRGQDVALRCDPISGHVSLFWYQQALGQGPEFLTYFQNEAQLDKSGLPSDRFFAERPEGSVSTLKIQRTQQEDSAVYLCASSLSRSNTGELFFGEGSRLTVL.

The rearrangement joins TRBV7-9 to TRBJ2-2; 9 nucleotides line up with TRBD1. Germline V gene lookup returns CDR1 SEHNR and CDR2 FQNEAQ (reference sequence). The CDR3 extends over 16 amino acids. V dropped 5 bases and J dropped 5; count of bases not matched to a gene: 9. The CDR3 DNA follows: TGTGCCAGCAGCCCCGAGGACAGGGGATTAACCGGGGAGCTGTTTTTT. Protein product: CASSPEDRGLTGELFF. The full variable domain, in which reference TRBV7-9 and TRBJ2-2 provide the parts outside the CDR3, is DTGVSQNPRHKITKRGQNVTFRCDPISEHNRLYWYRQTLGQGPEFLTYFQNEAQLEKSRLLSDRFSAERPKGSFSTLEIQRTEQGDSAMYLCASSPEDRGLTGELFFGEGSRLTVL.

The genes are TRBV10-3 and TRBJ2-7, with 9 bases aligning to TRBD1. The germline V gene encodes CDR1 ENHRY and CDR2 SYGVKD. The ends lost 6 bases at V and 6 bases at J; junction bases unmatched: 9. This CDR3 has 14 amino acids. The chain's CDR3 is CAIRTGTGTSEQYV. The CDR3 region has the DNA TGTGCCATCAGGACCGGGACAGGGACCTCCGAGCAGTACGTC.

This clonotype was picked up a small number of times. The V and J genes are TRBV12-3 or TRBV12-4 and TRBJ2-6; TRBD2 matches 12 bases. The CDR3 covers 23 residues. The trim removed 3 bases at V and 3 bases at J, leaving 21 bases unmatched. CDR3 loop: CASSFYPLLESSGGADGANVLTF. For the CDR3, the DNA is TGTGCCAGCAGTTTTTATCCCCTTTTGGAATCTAGCGGGGGGGCGGATGGGGCCAACGTCCTGACTTTC.

The table lists this clonotype with many counts. This chain links TRBV7-8 with TRBJ1-3, with no clear D. Trimming left V 5 bases short and J 2 bases short, with 13 bases between. Germline V lookup: CDR1 SGHVS, CDR2 FQNEAQ. The CDR3 covers 15 residues. The CDR3 loop reads CASSRGQRTGNTIYF. DNA of the CDR3: TGTGCCAGCAGCCGAGGTCAGCGTACTGGAAACACCATATATTTT.

V is TRBV12-3 or TRBV12-4 and J is TRBJ2-5; 8 bases map to TRBD2. This CDR3 is 15 amino acids long. V was pared by 3 bases and J by 5 bases, with 8 bases of the junction left unmatched. The CDR3 is CASSLTGGGRETQYF. The DNA for the CDR3 is TGTGCCAGCAGTTTGACGGGGGGGGGCCGGGAGACCCAGTACTTC.

This clonotype was seen a few times. The chain carries TRBV12-3 or TRBV12-4 and TRBJ1-2; 7 bases match TRBD1. The V segment lost 7 bases and the J segment 8 bases; nucleotides outside the gene matches: 13. The CDR3 runs to 14 residues. The CDR3 DNA sequence: TGTGCCAGCACCCAGGGGGGGGGCTTGGGAGGCTACACCTTC. Residues: CASTQGGGLGGYTF.

The J gene is TRBJ2-3, the V gene TRBV6-5; 12 positions agree with TRBD2. CDR3 length: 13 residues. Per the germline V gene, CDR1 is MNHEY and CDR2 is SVGAGI. Trimming at V came to 2 bases and at J to 15 bases, leaving 6 bases not matched to a gene. The CDR3 loop reads CASSYTSGGREYF. CDR3 DNA sequence: TGTGCCAGCAGTTACACTAGCGGGGGGCGGGAATATTTT.

This clonotype was observed a few times. This chain connects TRBV6-5 to TRBJ2-1; 10 bases match TRBD1. J was trimmed by 1 base and V by 0 bases; bases with no gene match: 15. CDR3 length: 21 amino acids. Germline CDR1 MNHEY, CDR2 SVGAGI. CDR3 DNA: TGTGCCAGCAGTTACTCGGCGACAGGGGGCCAAGGGTACGGATCCTACAATGAGCAGTTCTTC. Its translation: CASSYSATGGQGYGSYNEQFF.

Ten or more counts support this clonotype. V gene TRBV7-9 combines with J gene TRBJ2-4, with TRBD1 identical over 11 bases. The CDR3 consists of 15 residues. With 5 bases clipped from V and 1 base from J, the junction kept 1 base outside the gene matches. Germline CDR1 and CDR2: SEHNR and FQNEAQ (reference sequence). The CDR3 loop reads CASSGQGAAKNIQYF. CDR3 in DNA: TGTGCCAGCAGCGGACAGGGGGCGGCCAAAAACATTCAGTACTTC.

The chain is built from TRBV7-9 and TRBJ1-1, with D uncertain. The CDR3 length is 13 residues. Germline CDR1 and CDR2: SEHNR and FQNEAQ (reference sequence). With 5 bases removed from V and 6 bases from J, the gap between germline ends came to 13 bases. The CDR3 loop reads CASSPAQIAEAFF. DNA for the CDR3: TGTGCCAGCAGCCCGGCGCAGATTGCTGAAGCTTTCTTT.

The chain joins TRBV6-2 or TRBV6-3 to TRBJ2-7; 8 bases are shared with TRBD2. The CDR3 contains 15 residues. Germline V gene data show CDR1 as MNHEY and CDR2 as SVGEGT. The J segment lost 1 base and the V segment lost 4 bases, leaving 6 bases of the junction unmatched. CDR3 DNA: TGTGCCAGCAGTTGGCAGCGGGGGCTTTCCTACGAGCAGTACGTC. It codes for CASSWQRGLSYEQYV.

On this clonotype itself: Possible read error: a much larger clone is one base away. CDR3 sequence reads: CPSSSGNRGDYGYTF. CDR3 DNA: TGTCCCAGCAGCTCCGGCAACAGGGGTGACTATGGCTACACCTTC. The chain couples TRBV7-2 to TRBJ1-2; 7 bases align to TRBD1. The CDR3 extends over 15 amino acids. Per germline, CDR1 SGHTA and CDR2 FQGNSA.

In its sample, this clonotype was seen a few times. The chain has TRBV28 and TRBJ2-2; TRBD1 might be the D (6 bases). The CDR3 covers 15 residues. The germline CDR1 and CDR2 sequences are MDHEN and SYDVKM. V was pared by 5 bases and J by 2 bases, with 12 bases between. DNA for the CDR3: TGTGCCAGCAGTGACCGGGACACAAACACCGGGGAGCTGTTTTTT. Translated: CASSDRDTNTGELFF.

This clonotype was seen repeatedly, ten times or more. The chain employs TRBV7-2 and TRBJ2-1, with 8 bases fitting TRBD1. In germline, CDR1 is SGHTA, CDR2 FQGNSA. The ends lost 8 bases at V and 7 bases at J; junction bases unmatched: 7. CDR3 size: 13 residues. The CDR3 region is CASGRTGWNEQFF. Here the CDR3 DNA reads TGTGCCAGCGGAAGGACAGGGTGGAATGAGCAGTTCTTC.

This clonotype was detected only a few times. The chain carries TRBV28 and TRBJ2-1; D possibly corresponds to TRBD1 (5 bases). CDR1 and CDR2 from the germline V gene are MDHEN and SYDVKM. This CDR3 is 15 amino acids long. Trimming left V 5 bases short and J 3 bases short, with 14 bases between. CDR3 protein: CASSPNPTDYNEQFF. The CDR3 coding sequence is TGTGCCAGCAGTCCAAACCCGACAGACTACAATGAGCAGTTCTTC.

This clonotype was counted ten times or more. The chain employs TRBV7-2 and TRBJ2-3, with a possible D match to TRBD1 (6 bases). Germline CDR1 is SGHTA and CDR2 is FQGNSA. V lost 5 bases, J lost 3 bases, and 15 bases lay in between. The CDR3 sequence is 15 residues long. The CDR3 here is CASSPQGWVTDTQYF. The DNA for the CDR3 is TGTGCCAGCAGCCCCCAGGGGTGGGTAACAGATACGCAGTATTTT.

The V and J genes are TRBV12-3 or TRBV12-4 and TRBJ2-1, with 10 bases identical to TRBD1. This CDR3 has 17 residues. The ends lost 5 bases at V and 4 bases at J; junction bases unmatched: 11. The CDR3 DNA sequence: TGTGCCAGCAGTCCACCTCTCGACAGGGGGCCTTACAATGAGCAGTTCTTC. Amino acids: CASSPPLDRGPYNEQFF.

This clonotype was seen repeatedly, ten times or more. The J gene is TRBJ2-3, the V gene TRBV7-8; TRBD2 matches at 10 bases. Germline assignment: CDR1 SGHVS and CDR2 FQNEAQ. Losses at the gene ends were 0 bases for V and 6 bases for J; bases not matched to a gene: 9. This CDR3 contains 17 residues. Here the CDR3 reads CASSLARSGGAGDTQYF. DNA for the CDR3: TGTGCCAGCAGCTTAGCGAGGAGCGGGGGGGCAGGTGATACGCAGTATTTT. Complete variable domain (other parts from reference TRBV7-8 and TRBJ2-3): GAGVSQSPRYKVAKRGQDVALRCDPISGHVSLFWYQQALGQGPEFLTYFQNEAQLDKSGLPSDRFFAERPEGSVSTLKIQRTQQEDSAVYLCASSLARSGGAGDTQYFGPGTRLTVL.

The chain recombines TRBV9 with TRBJ1-2, with TRBD1 matching over 9 bases. V lost 2 bases to trimming and J lost 8 bases; unmatched junction nucleotides: 13. The CDR3 runs to 16 residues. Germline lookup yields CDR1 SGDLS and CDR2 YYNGEE. The CDR3 DNA follows: TGTGCCAGCAGCGTCACGGACAGGGGCGGTACCGTCGGCTACACCTTC. This codes for CASSVTDRGGTVGYTF. The full variable domain, completed using reference TRBV9 and TRBJ1-2, is DSGVTQTPKHLITATGQRVTLRCSPRSGDLSVYWYQQSLDQGLQFLIQYYNGEERAKGNILERFSAQQFPDLHSELNLSSLELGDSALYFCASSVTDRGGTVGYTFGSGTRLTVV.

The chain links TRBV12-3 or TRBV12-4 to TRBJ1-1; 8 positions agree with TRBD1. CDR3 size: 16 residues. V lost 4 bases, J lost 2 bases, and 9 bases stayed unmatched. The CDR3: CASSSLRTGFNTEAFF. The CDR3 DNA reads as TGTGCCAGCAGTTCATTGCGGACAGGGTTCAACACTGAAGCTTTCTTT.

This clonotype was recorded at least ten times. The rearrangement links TRBV6-1 to TRBJ1-5; D ambiguous. This CDR3 region has 16 residues. Between the trimmed V and J ends, which lost 2 bases and 5 bases, there was a span of 16 bases. The germline gives CDR1 MNHNS, CDR2 SASEGT. Here the CDR3 reads CASSENEDVLHQPQHF. Written as DNA, the CDR3 is TGTGCCAGCAGTGAAAACGAAGACGTGTTGCATCAGCCCCAGCATTTT.